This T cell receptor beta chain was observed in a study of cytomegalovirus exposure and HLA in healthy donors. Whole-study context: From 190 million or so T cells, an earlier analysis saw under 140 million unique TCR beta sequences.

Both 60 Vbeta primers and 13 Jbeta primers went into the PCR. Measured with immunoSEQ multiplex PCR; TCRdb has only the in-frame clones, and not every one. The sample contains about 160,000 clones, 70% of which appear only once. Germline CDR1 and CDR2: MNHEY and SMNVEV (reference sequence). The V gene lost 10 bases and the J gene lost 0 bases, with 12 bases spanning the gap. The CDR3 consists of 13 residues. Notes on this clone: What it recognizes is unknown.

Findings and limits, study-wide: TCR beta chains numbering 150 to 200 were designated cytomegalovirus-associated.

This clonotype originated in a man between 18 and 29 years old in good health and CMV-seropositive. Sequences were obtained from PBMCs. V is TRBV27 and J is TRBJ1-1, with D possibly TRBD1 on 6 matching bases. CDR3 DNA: TGTGCCATAGGGGACATCCTGAACACTGAAGCTTTCTTT. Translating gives CAIGDILNTEAFF.